A single sample is the source of the 16 T cell receptor beta chains below, sequenced in a study of blood T cell repertoires in COVID-19. The assay was immunoSEQ multiplex PCR, and TCRdb's table has in-frame clones only and misses some. The repertoire holds roughly 230,000 clones, roughly four fifths seen once, with around 3.6% in the top ten. The specimen sequenced was PBMCs or T cells enriched from blood (not recorded which). The receptor source for this set is a man between 45 and 60 years old who had recovered from COVID-19.

V is TRBV6-5 and J is TRBJ1-2; TRBD1 aligns across 8 bases. Germline lookup yields CDR1 MNHEY and CDR2 SVGAGI. The ends lost 6 bases at V and 3 bases at J; junction bases unmatched: 3. The CDR3 is made up of 13 amino acids. Written as DNA, the CDR3 is TGTGCCAGCAGCGGACAGGGATACTATGGCTACACCTTC. Its protein product is CASSGQGYYGYTF.

This chain joins TRBV24-1 and TRBJ1-2; D gene uncertain. Germline CDR1 and CDR2: KGHDR and SFDVKD. V lost 11 bases and J lost 1, with 13 bases in between. The length of the CDR3 is 13 residues. CDR3 nucleotides: TGTGCCAACACGCACAGCCATAACTATGGCTACACCTTC. This codes for CANTHSHNYGYTF.

The CDR3 sequence: CATRGAGGTYEQYF. Written as DNA, the CDR3 is TGTGCCACCAGGGGGGCGGGAGGGACCTACGAGCAGTACTTC. The chain employs TRBV15 and TRBJ2-7; 9 bases are shared with TRBD2. The junction had 5 bases not matched to a gene; V was cut back by 6 bases and J by 2 bases. The CDR3 spans 14 residues. Germline CDR1 and CDR2: LNHNV and YYDKDF (reference sequence).

The J gene is TRBJ2-7, the V gene TRBV5-6; 7 bases fit TRBD1. This CDR3 comprises 14 residues. Germline loops: CDR1 SGHDT, CDR2 YYEEEE. V lost 2 bases and J lost 6; bases outside the gene matches: 8. The CDR3 region has the DNA TGTGCCAGCAGCTTAAGTCATACAGGGGCCGAGCAGTACTTC. The encoded protein is CASSLSHTGAEQYF.

This chain links TRBV30 with TRBJ2-5, with 8 bases that match TRBD1. The CDR3 has 15 amino acids. The V and J ends lost 4 bases and 1 base, in that order; junction bases with no gene match: 8. Germline V lookup: CDR1 GTSNPN, CDR2 SVGIG (reference sequence). CDR3 in DNA: TGTGCCTGGAACGGGGACAGGCCGAGCCAAGAGACCCAGTACTTC. Translating gives CAWNGDRPSQETQYF.

This chain uses TRBV14 with TRBJ1-1; weak D call: TRBD1 (6 bases). Trimming pared 4 bases from V and 5 bases from J, leaving 20 bases between. In germline, CDR1 is SGHDN, CDR2 FVKESK. This CDR3 is built from 16 residues. The CDR3 sequence is CASSLRGPGGITEAFF. The DNA of the CDR3 is TGTGCCAGCAGCCTTCGGGGGCCGGGGGGAATTACTGAAGCTTTCTTT.

The gene calls are TRBV6-5 and TRBJ1-5, with a tentative D call TRBD1 (6 bases). There are 15 residues in the CDR3. The V gene's germline CDR1 is MNHEY and CDR2 SVGAGI. Trimming removed 4 bases from V and 0 bases from J, with 10 bases in between. The DNA of the CDR3 is TGTGCCAGCAGTTTCGACAGGTATAGCAATCAGCCCCAGCATTTT. Its protein product is CASSFDRYSNQPQHF.

This clone showed up just a few times. The chain links TRBV11-2 to TRBJ1-6; D gene uncertain. Germline lookup yields CDR1 SGHAT and CDR2 FQNNGV. Trimming removed 11 bases at V and 7 bases at J, with 15 bases between. The CDR3 extends over 13 amino acids. The CDR3 sequence is CAASSSRNSPLHF. The CDR3, as DNA: TGTGCCGCCTCCTCTAGCAGAAATTCACCCCTCCACTTT.

In this sample, this clone turned up once. The chain links TRBV5-5 to TRBJ1-6, with D possibly being TRBD1 (6 bases). Germline V gene sequence: CDR1 SGHKS, CDR2 YYEKEE (reference sequence). This CDR3 is 13 amino acids long. V lost 4 bases to trimming and J lost 7 bases, with 9 bases between them. The CDR3 DNA follows: TGTGCCAGCAGCCCTGGGGGCAATTCACCCCTCCACTTT. It codes for CASSPGGNSPLHF.

This sequence joins TRBV6-2 or TRBV6-3 and TRBJ2-7; 7 nucleotides agree with TRBD2. The CDR3 has 15 amino acids. The V gene end was trimmed by 3 bases and the J gene end by 3 bases; junction bases not matched to a gene: 8. Germline assignment: CDR1 MNHEY and CDR2 SVGEGT. The CDR3 is CASSYQTSRYYEQYF. In DNA form, the CDR3 reads TGTGCCAGCAGTTATCAGACTAGCCGATACTACGAGCAGTACTTC.

The V gene is TRBV11-2, the J gene TRBJ2-7, with 10 bases aligning to TRBD2. The ends lost 5 bases at V and 3 bases at J; junction bases unmatched: 10. CDR1 SGHAT and CDR2 FQNNGV come from the germline V gene. The CDR3 has 16 amino acids. DNA for the CDR3: TGTGCCAGCAGCCTGGGGCCGGGACTAGCGAGCTACGAGCAGTACTTC. Protein: CASSLGPGLASYEQYF.

The chain uses TRBV11-2 and TRBJ2-7, with 7 bases aligning to TRBD2. The V gene's germline CDR1 is SGHAT and CDR2 FQNNGV. With 1 base clipped from V and 6 bases from J, the junction kept 3 bases outside the gene matches. The CDR3 is made up of 13 amino acids. CDR3 nucleotides: TGTGCCAGCAGCTTAGGCCAGCGGGGCGAGCAGTACTTC. This translates into CASSLGQRGEQYF.

The chain uses TRBV9 and TRBJ2-2, with 12 bases fitting TRBD1. Germline CDR1 is SGDLS and CDR2 is YYNGEE. This CDR3 has 19 residues. Trimming removed 6 bases from V and 3 bases from J; junction bases left unmatched: 15. The CDR3 sequence is CASKLSGTGGAGDTGELFF. CDR3 sequence (DNA): TGTGCCAGCAAGCTGTCCGGGACAGGGGGCGCGGGGGACACCGGGGAGCTGTTTTTT.

V is TRBV9 and J is TRBJ1-5; 7 nucleotides agree with TRBD1. From germline, CDR1 is SGDLS and CDR2 YYNGEE. Germline trimming cut 3 bases from V and 6 bases from J; bases unmatched to any gene: 3. CDR3 length: 13 amino acids. The CDR3 DNA is TGTGCCAGCAGCGATGGGACAGCTCAGCCCCAGCATTTT. This sequence encodes CASSDGTAQPQHF.

The DNA for the CDR3 is TGTGCCAGCAGCTTGGTAGGGGGTCTTAACTATGGCTACACCTTC. Translating gives CASSLVGGLNYGYTF. The chain recombines TRBV7-8 with TRBJ1-2, with D perhaps TRBD1 (6 bases). V lost 3 bases to trimming and J lost 1 base, with 12 bases between them. CDR3 length: 15 amino acids. CDR1 is SGHVS and CDR2 is FQNEAQ in the germline V gene.

This clone was counted a few times. The V and J genes are TRBV19 and TRBJ2-5; possible D gene TRBD1, 6 bases. Germline V CDR1 and CDR2: LNHDA, SQIVND (reference sequence). CDR3 length: 14 residues. Trimming took off 5 bases at V and 3 bases at J, with 13 bases between the two ends. CDR3 in amino acids: CASSVDRHKETQYF. DNA for the CDR3: TGTGCCAGTAGTGTGGACAGACACAAAGAGACCCAGTACTTC. Looking up the rest from reference TRBV19 and TRBJ2-5 gives the full variable domain: DGGITQSPKYLFRKEGQNVTLSCEQNLNHDAMYWYRQDPGQGLRLIYYSQIVNDFQKGDIAEGYSVSREKKESFPLTVTSAQKNPTAFYLCASSVDRHKETQYFGPGTRLLVL.